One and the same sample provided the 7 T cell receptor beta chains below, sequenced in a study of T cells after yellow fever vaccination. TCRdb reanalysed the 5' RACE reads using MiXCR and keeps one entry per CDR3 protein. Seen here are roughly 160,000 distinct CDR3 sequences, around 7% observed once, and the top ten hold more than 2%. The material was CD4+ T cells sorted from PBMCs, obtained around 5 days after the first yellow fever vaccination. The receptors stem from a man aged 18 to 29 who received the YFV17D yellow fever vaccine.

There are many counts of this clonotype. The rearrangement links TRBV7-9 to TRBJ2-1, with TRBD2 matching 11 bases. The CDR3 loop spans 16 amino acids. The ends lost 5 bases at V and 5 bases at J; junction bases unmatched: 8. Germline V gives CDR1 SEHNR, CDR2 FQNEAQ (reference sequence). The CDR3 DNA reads TGTGCCAGCAGCGTACCTAGCGGGGGGCGACACAATGAGCAGTTCTTC. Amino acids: CASSVPSGGRHNEQFF.

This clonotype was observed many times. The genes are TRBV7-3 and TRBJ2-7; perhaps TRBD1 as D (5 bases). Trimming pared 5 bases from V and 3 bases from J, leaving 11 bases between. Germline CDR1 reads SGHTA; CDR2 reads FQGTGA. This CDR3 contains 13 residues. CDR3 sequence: CASSQDRDYEQYF. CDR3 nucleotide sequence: TGTGCCAGCAGCCAAGACAGAGACTACGAGCAGTACTTC.

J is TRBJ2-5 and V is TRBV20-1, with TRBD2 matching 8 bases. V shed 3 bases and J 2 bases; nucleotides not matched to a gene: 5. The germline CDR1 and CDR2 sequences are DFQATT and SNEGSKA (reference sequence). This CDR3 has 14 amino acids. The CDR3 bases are TGCAGTGCTAGTAGGTCTAGCGGGCAAGAGACCCAGTACTTC. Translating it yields CSASRSSGQETQYF.

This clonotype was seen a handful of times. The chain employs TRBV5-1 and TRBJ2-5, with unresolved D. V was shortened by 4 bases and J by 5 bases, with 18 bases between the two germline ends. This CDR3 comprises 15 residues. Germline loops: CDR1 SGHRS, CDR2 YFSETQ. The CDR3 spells CASSRLGPTRETQYF. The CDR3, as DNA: TGCGCCAGCAGCCGCCTGGGCCCCACCAGGGAGACCCAGTACTTC.

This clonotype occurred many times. CDR3 protein: CASSSYYGYTF. As DNA, the CDR3 is TGTGCCAGCAGCTCCTACTATGGCTACACCTTC. V and J are TRBV7-2 and TRBJ1-2; D gene uncertain. Germline CDR1 is SGHTA and CDR2 is FQGNSA. V lost 4 bases and J lost 3, with 3 bases in between. The CDR3 covers 11 residues.

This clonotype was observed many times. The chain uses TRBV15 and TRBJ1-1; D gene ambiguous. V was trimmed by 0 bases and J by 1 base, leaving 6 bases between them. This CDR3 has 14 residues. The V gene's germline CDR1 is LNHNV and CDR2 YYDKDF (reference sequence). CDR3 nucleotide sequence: TGTGCCACCAGCAGAGAGTACAGGAACACTGAAGCTTTCTTT. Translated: CATSREYRNTEAFF. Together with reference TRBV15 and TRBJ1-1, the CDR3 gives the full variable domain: DAMVIQNPRYQVTQFGKPVTLSCSQTLNHNVMYWYQQKSSQAPKLLFHYYDKDFNNEADTPDNFQSRRPNTSFCFLDIRSPGLGDTAMYLCATSREYRNTEAFFGQGTRLTVV.

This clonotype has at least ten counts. Here the CDR3 reads CASSLESSVPNTIYF. CDR3 sequence (DNA): TGCGCCAGCAGCTTGGAATCGTCAGTACCAAACACCATATATTTT. V and J are TRBV5-1 and TRBJ1-3; no clear D gene. The V and J ends lost 0 bases and 6 bases respectively, with 13 bases between them. The CDR3 loop spans 15 amino acids. Germline CDR1 is SGHRS and CDR2 is YFSETQ.